This TCR beta chain was captured in a study of T cell responses to AZD1222 COVID-19 vaccine (dated by TCRdb to the early 2020s). For context, the study as a whole: TCR sequencing covered more than 230 trial participants: nearly 210 given two doses of AZD1222 and 26 given two doses of MenACWY control vaccine. Trial participants were enrolled by age into subgroups of 18-55, 56-69 and 70-plus years, and about 150, 27 and 61 TCR-sequenced participants, respectively, were included in these subgroups.

The CDR3 runs 14 residues from the cysteine to the phenylalanine. Only the CDR3 region is kept as DNA, spanning 42 bases read in frame from base 1. The CDR1 and CDR2 encoded by the germline V gene are SNHLY and FYNNEI. The V and J ends are trimmed by 5 bases and 1 base, leaving 8 bases between them. Broad study findings and their caveats: Most participants were white British and females outnumbered males, and the authors suggested that clonal diversity may have been underestimated. Because no day 14 peak-response samples were available, the repertoires could be characterized only after the peak T cell response. Conclusions about previously exposed vaccinees were limited because only six AZD1222 recipients were SARS-CoV-2 seropositive at baseline. Reportedly, almost half of the unique spike-specific TCRs recognized epitopes lying outside the regions that are mutated in the B.1.351 and B.1.1.7 variants. After two AZD1222 doses, both the breadth and the depth of spike-specific TCRs were significantly higher than at day 0 and than in MenACWY recipients. The 56-69-year group was small, and its depth increase did not reach significance, likely because of low power. Vaccine-associated CD4 TCRs spanned the whole spike protein, with dominant responses in regions 160-218 and 743-854.

This clone was detected only a few times. Its antigen has not been determined. There are no base qualities to consult, and no much larger clone falls within one base. The CDR3 regions of human TCRbeta chains were subjected to immunosequencing. The original methods were these. Repertoire TCRs were checked for matches against a reference library of SARS-CoV-2-specific TCRs that had been generated using the MIRA antigen-specificity platform. Breadth was defined as the fraction of unique TCRs that were SARS-CoV-2-associated, and depth was defined as the fraction of total T cells that were SARS-CoV-2-associated. Using the MIRA data, each spike-specific TCR was mapped to the spike region that the TCR reacts to and placed in a CD4 or CD8 class. Log10-transformed breadth and depth values were compared by one-way ANOVA with Sidak's multiple comparisons tests. TCRdb took over this immuneACCESS table, retaining in-frame rearrangements with V and J assigned. Such tables are incomplete; in checked studies, under half of the missing clones stem from an unresolved V gene, and the remainder is unexplained. V, J and clone size were drawn from that table, and D and trimming were deduced from the DNA. The sample table contains roughly 100,000 clones; only one count was recorded for nearly 90% of them. The ten largest clonotypes hold about 2.5% of the sample.

Taken with the paper, the label for time point translates to: about 28 days (+/-7) after the second vaccine dose. AZD1222 recipients whose second dose came at about 4 weeks and those whose second dose came at about 12 weeks were combined into one group, since spike-specific TCR depth and breadth did not differ between the two schedules. The vaccinee samples were drawn from two UK trials, COV001 and COV002, one of which was a single-blind randomized controlled phase 2/3 trial testing AZD1222 (ChAdOx1 nCoV-19) in healthy adults. For TCRbeta chain sequencing, PBMC samples from trial participants were taken at day 0 and at day 28 after the second dose.

This receptor was taken from an adult who received the AZD1222 COVID-19 vaccine. The material was peripheral blood, obtained 28 days after the second AZD1222 dose. This sequence uses TRBV2 and TRBJ2-2, with the D segment identity uncertain. CDR3 reads: CASSRSLNTGELFF. The DNA sequence is as follows: TGTGCCAGCAGTAGGAGTTTGAACACCGGGGAGCTGTTTTTT.